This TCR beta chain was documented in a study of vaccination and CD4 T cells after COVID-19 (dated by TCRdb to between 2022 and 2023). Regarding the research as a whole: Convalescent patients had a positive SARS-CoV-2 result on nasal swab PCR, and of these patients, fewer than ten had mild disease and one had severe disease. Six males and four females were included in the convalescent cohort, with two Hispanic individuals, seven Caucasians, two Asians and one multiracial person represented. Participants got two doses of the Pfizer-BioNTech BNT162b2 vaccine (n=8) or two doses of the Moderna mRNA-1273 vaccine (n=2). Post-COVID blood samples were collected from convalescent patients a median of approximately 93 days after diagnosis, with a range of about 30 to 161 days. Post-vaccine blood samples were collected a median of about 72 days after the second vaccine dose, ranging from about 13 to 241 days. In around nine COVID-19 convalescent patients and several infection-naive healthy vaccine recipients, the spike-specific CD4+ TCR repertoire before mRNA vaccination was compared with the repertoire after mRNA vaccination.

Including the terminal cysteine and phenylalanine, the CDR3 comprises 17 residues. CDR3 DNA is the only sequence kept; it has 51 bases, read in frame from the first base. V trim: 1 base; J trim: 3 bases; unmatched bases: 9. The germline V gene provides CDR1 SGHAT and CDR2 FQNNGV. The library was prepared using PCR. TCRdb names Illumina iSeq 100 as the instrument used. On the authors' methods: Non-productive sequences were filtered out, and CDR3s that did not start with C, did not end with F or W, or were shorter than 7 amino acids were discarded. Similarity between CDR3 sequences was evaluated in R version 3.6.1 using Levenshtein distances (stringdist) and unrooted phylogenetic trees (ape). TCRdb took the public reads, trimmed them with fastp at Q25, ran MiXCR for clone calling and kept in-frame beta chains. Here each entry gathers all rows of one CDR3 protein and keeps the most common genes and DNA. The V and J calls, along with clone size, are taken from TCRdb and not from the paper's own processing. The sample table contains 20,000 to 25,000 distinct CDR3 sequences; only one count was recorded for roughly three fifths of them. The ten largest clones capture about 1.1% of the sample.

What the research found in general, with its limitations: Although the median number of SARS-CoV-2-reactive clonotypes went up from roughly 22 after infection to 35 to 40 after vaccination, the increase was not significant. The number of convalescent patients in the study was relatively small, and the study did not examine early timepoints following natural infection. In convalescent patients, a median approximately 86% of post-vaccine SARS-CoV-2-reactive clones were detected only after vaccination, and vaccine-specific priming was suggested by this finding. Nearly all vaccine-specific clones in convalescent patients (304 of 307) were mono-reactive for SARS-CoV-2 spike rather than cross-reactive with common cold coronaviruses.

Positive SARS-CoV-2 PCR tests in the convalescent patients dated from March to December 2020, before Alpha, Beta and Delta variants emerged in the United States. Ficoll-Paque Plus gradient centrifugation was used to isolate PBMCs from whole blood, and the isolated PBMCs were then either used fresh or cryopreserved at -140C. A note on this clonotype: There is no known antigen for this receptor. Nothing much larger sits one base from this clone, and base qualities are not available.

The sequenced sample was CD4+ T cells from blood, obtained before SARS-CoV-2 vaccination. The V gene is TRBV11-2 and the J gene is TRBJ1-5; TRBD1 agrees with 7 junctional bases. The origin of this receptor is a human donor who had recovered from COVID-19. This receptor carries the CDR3 CASSLVPGTVNNQPQHF. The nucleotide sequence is TGTGCCAGCAGCTTAGTCCCCGGGACAGTAAACAATCAGCCCCAGCATTTT.